Listed below are T cell receptor beta chains from one sample, sequenced in a study of T cell repertoires in cytomegalovirus infection. A single record per CDR3 protein comes from TCRdb applying MiXCR to the reads. The sample includes 150,000 to 200,000 distinct CDR3 sequences, 14% seen only once; the top ten take roughly 27%. The sample consisted of PBMCs. These receptors were collected from a human donor in good health (CMV status not recorded). Some clones in this sample may be carry-over from other donors' samples. Both conserved end residues are part of each CDR3. A D gene is named only where the DNA matches it firmly. Clone size is not always given. Where it is, it says once, few, many or a class for expanded clones.

v_call	clone_size	d_call	j_call	cdr3_aa	cdr3_nt
TRBV11-1	few	TRBD1	TRBJ1-2	CASSLAADRVKGYTF	TGTGCCAGCAGCTTAGCCGCGGACAGGGTGAAAGGCTACACCTTC
TRBV28	few	.	TRBJ2-7	CASSPSVAYEQYF	TGTGCCAGCAGCCCCTCAGTGGCCTACGAGCAGTACTTC
TRBV5-6	.	TRBD2	TRBJ2-2	CASSPGLGDHGELFF	TGTGCCAGCAGCCCGGGACTAGGGGACCACGGGGAGCTGTTTTTT
TRBV28	many	.	TRBJ2-5	CASSLNDRKETQYF	TGTGCCAGCAGTCTTAACGACAGGAAAGAGACCCAGTACTTC
TRBV7-2	many	.	TRBJ2-7	CASSRALYDTYEQYF	TGTGCCAGCAGCCGCGCACTCTACGATACCTACGAGCAGTACTTC
TRBV7-6	few	TRBD2	TRBJ2-5	CASSLTSGEVKTQYF	TGTGCTAGCAGCTTGACTAGCGGAGAGGTTAAGACCCAGTACTTC
TRBV7-2	many	TRBD1	TRBJ1-4	CASSPGGEEKLFF	TGTGCCAGCAGCCCAGGGGGGGAGGAAAAACTGTTTTTT
TRBV28	many	TRBD1	TRBJ1-2	CASRSGTGPGYTF	TGTGCCAGCAGGTCCGGGACAGGGCCTGGCTACACCTTC
TRBV7-9	many	.	TRBJ2-5	CASSLAHSAGPPSETQYF	TGTGCCAGCAGCTTAGCGCATTCGGCGGGGCCTCCATCGGAGACCCAGTACTTC
TRBV7-9	few	.	TRBJ1-1	CASFEGVEAFF	TGTGCCAGCTTCGAAGGGGTTGAAGCTTTCTTT
TRBV6-5	.	TRBD2	TRBJ2-3	CASHTGGGSTSTQYF	TGTGCCAGCCATACGGGGGGGGGCTCAACATCCACGCAGTATTTT
TRBV20-1	few	TRBD1	TRBJ2-3	CSARTGTDTQYF	TGCAGTGCTAGGACAGGGACAGATACGCAGTATTTT
TRBV12-3/TRBV12-4	.	.	TRBJ1-1	CASSLLGRSNTEAFF	TGTGCCAGCAGTTTACTAGGACGGTCGAACACTGAAGCTTTCTTT
TRBV7-2	many	.	TRBJ2-3	CASSLAQTDTQYF	TGTGCCAGCAGCTTAGCGCAGACAGATACGCAGTATTTT
TRBV5-1	few	.	TRBJ1-1	CASSGRTVNTEAFF	TGCGCCAGCAGCGGTCGGACAGTGAACACTGAAGCTTTCTTT
TRBV28	many	TRBD1	TRBJ1-6	CASSLLQGASPLHF	TGTGCCAGCAGTTTACTACAGGGGGCGTCACCCCTCCACTTT
TRBV29-1	few	.	TRBJ1-2	CSVAEVNGYTF	TGCAGCGTTGCAGAGGTGAACGGCTACACCTTC
TRBV25-1	few	.	TRBJ1-2	CASSLGAYYGYTF	TGTGCCAGCAGTTTGGGGGCGTATTATGGCTACACCTTC
TRBV7-3	few	.	TRBJ1-1	CASSLMGTMNTEAFF	TGTGCCAGCAGCTTAATGGGCACTATGAACACTGAAGCTTTCTTT
TRBV7-2	many	.	TRBJ1-2	CASSPQRGGYGYTF	TGTGCCAGCAGCCCCCAGAGGGGGGGATATGGCTACACCTTC